This TCR beta chain was captured by sequencing in a study of blood T cell repertoires in COVID-19 (dated by TCRdb to about 2020). Background on the whole study: Samples covering the acute and convalescent phases of COVID-19 were provided by collaborators in the United States, Italy and Spain. Nearly every sample came with metadata listing a de-identified subject ID, COVID-19 status, age in years and sex. The material from the prospective study consisted of cDNA or gDNA derived from T cells, B-cell-depleted T cells, or PBMCs. The dataset comprised deeply sampled blood TCRbeta repertoires from subjects exposed to, actively infected with, or recovered from COVID-19. Where available, HLA class I and class II types were obtained from metadata supplied by the sample provider rather than from assay-based typing. Samples came from the ongoing ImmuneRACE study (first 160 participants) plus 1,254 subjects from 6 global collaborators. A freely available public database, intended as a resource for researchers studying the immune response to SARS-CoV-2, is where the repertoires were released. Overall study results and their limits: The amount of clinical and demographic metadata varied by source and participant and was provided uncurated.

V is shortened by 6 bases, J by 5 bases, and the region joining them spans 19 bases. Taken from cysteine to phenylalanine, the CDR3 has 15 residues. Only the CDR3 DNA stays, 45 bases, in frame from base 1. The germline V gene provides CDR1 MNHEY and CDR2 SVGEGT. Participants in the prospective study were enrolled through a virtual design, were aged roughly 18 to 100 years, and lived in approximately 24 United States geographic areas. Cohort assignment in the prospective study relied on participant-reported clinical history from a screening survey and a study questionnaire. Recovered participants in ImmuneRACE Cohort 3 were defined as having two consecutive negative NP/OP PCR tests, clearance from a healthcare professional, or resolution of symptoms. In the prospective study, mobile phlebotomists collected whole blood, serum and a nasopharyngeal or oropharyngeal swab from each participant. Prospective study participants could optionally give additional blood draws and questionnaires over a roughly two-month period. Before DNA extraction, blood samples from the prospective study were shipped at room temperature or frozen.

TCRbeta CDR3 regions were amplified from genomic DNA using the immunoSEQ Assay, a bias-controlled multiplex PCR. The original pipeline was this. Within the assay, amplification of reference gene primers was used to estimate how many nucleated cells each sample contained. To quantify the absolute abundance of each unique TCRbeta CDR3 rearrangement, sequence reads were collapsed and filtered. Productive Simpson clonality was computed per sample as the square root of Simpson's diversity index over productive rearrangements. TCRdb obtained this table from immuneACCESS and retained in-frame rearrangements with V and J assigned. These tables miss some clones; where compared with another copy, unresolved V genes account for less than half of the shortfall, and the remainder is unexplained. The V and J calls and clone size are taken from that table; D and trimming were inferred from the DNA. A total of about 180,000 clones appear in this sample, approximately 88% of them only once. In total, the top ten clones hold about 9.4% of the sample.

Of note for this clone: The target of this receptor is not known. Qualities for individual bases were not recorded, and no much larger clone is one base off.

The sample taken for sequencing was PBMCs or T cells enriched from blood (not recorded which). The clonotype comes from a woman between 18 and 30 years old who had recovered from COVID-19. The receptor chain draws on TRBV6-2 or TRBV6-3 and TRBJ1-1; no D gene call is confident. The CDR3 amino acid sequence is: CASSRYGVIGTEAFF. The nucleotide sequence is TGTGCCAGCAGCCGCTACGGGGTGATTGGGACTGAAGCTTTCTTT.